The 7 T cell receptor beta chains below were found in one sample sequenced in a study of cytomegalovirus exposure and HLA in healthy donors. Sequencing used immunoSEQ multiplex PCR; TCRdb keeps in-frame clones, though not all of them. The sample lists approximately 110,000 clones, about 94% occurring once. The sample comprised PBMCs. The receptors stem from a woman aged 18-29 years in good health and CMV-seronegative.

This clone was seen once. Within the sample, other DNA sequences also encode this same CDR3. This chain uses TRBV27 with TRBJ2-3; the match to TRBD2 covers 10 bases. With 6 bases clipped from V and 2 bases from J, the junction kept 14 bases outside the gene matches. This CDR3 is 18 amino acids long. The germline V gene encodes CDR1 MNHEY and CDR2 SMNVEV (reference sequence). CDR3 protein: CASSKGSGTSVNTDTQYF. The CDR3 region has the DNA TGTGCCAGCAGCAAGGGGTCAGGGACTAGCGTTAACACAGATACGCAGTATTTT.

The J gene is TRBJ2-7, the V gene TRBV11-3; possibly TRBD2 for D (5 bases). CDR1 SGHNT and CDR2 YENEEA come from the germline V gene. The length of the CDR3 is 13 residues. Trimming stripped 2 bases from V and 3 bases from J, with 8 bases between. In DNA form, the CDR3 reads TGTGCCAGCAGCTTACAAGGGAGCTACGAGCAGTACTTC. Protein product: CASSLQGSYEQYF.

The V call is TRBV4-1, the J call TRBJ2-7; 7 nucleotides line up with TRBD2. Trimming at V came to 0 bases and at J to 6 bases, leaving 8 bases not matched to a gene. This CDR3 is 15 amino acids long. Germline CDR1 reads MGHRA; CDR2 reads YSYEKL. The CDR3 nucleotides read TGCGCCAGCAGCCAAGAGGGAGGGCCTAGAGGCGAGCAGTACTTC. Translated: CASSQEGGPRGEQYF.

This chain joins TRBV27 and TRBJ1-5, with unresolved D. Germline V gives CDR1 MNHEY, CDR2 SMNVEV (reference sequence). This CDR3 is built from 13 residues. V was clipped by 1 base and J by 9 bases, with 10 bases between them. The CDR3 nucleotides are TGTGCCAGCAGTTTATACTTCTGGGCGCCCCAGCATTTT. This gives the protein CASSLYFWAPQHF.

This chain uses TRBV19 with TRBJ2-3; no definite D call. V lost 6 bases to trimming and J lost 1 base, with 11 bases between them. The CDR3 contains 14 residues. CDR1 LNHDA and CDR2 SQIVND come from the germline V gene (reference sequence). CDR3 in amino acids: CASSPLTGTDTQYF. The CDR3 coding sequence is TGTGCCAGTAGCCCCTTGACTGGCACAGATACGCAGTATTTT.

The chain uses TRBV13 and TRBJ1-4; 7 bases match TRBD1. V lost 5 bases, J lost 6 bases, and 6 bases stayed unmatched. The CDR3 covers 14 residues. Germline CDR1 reads PRHDT; CDR2 reads FYEKMQ (reference sequence). The CDR3 DNA sequence: TGTGCCAGCAGCCAGACAGGGAGGTATGAAAAACTGTTTTTT. Protein sequence: CASSQTGRYEKLFF.

CDR3 sequence reads: CASSLEGDRSTDTQYF. CDR3 nucleotides: TGCGCCAGCAGCTTGGAAGGGGACAGGTCCACAGATACGCAGTATTTT. The rearrangement uses TRBV5-1 and TRBJ2-3; 8 positions agree with TRBD1. The V and J ends lost 0 bases and 2 bases, in that order; junction bases with no gene match: 5. Germline CDR1 SGHRS, CDR2 YFSETQ. The CDR3 consists of 16 residues.